The sequence of this T cell receptor beta chain was determined in a study of cytomegalovirus exposure and HLA in healthy donors. General study points: The analysis excluded some indistinguishable V segments, including TRBV6-2 and TRBV6-3.

The CDR3 length is 16 residues. Germline CDR1 is SEHNR and CDR2 is FQNEAQ (reference sequence). Trimming pared 3 bases from V and 4 bases from J, leaving 18 bases between. About this clone: As yet, its antigen is unknown.

Vbeta (60) and Jbeta (13) primers were used in the PCR. Using immunoSEQ multiplex PCR, the repertoire was profiled, and TCRdb retains in-frame clones only, with some absent. The data show 95,000 to 150,000 clones, with approximately 80% seen just once and over 10% held by the top ten. The chain employs TRBV7-9 and TRBJ1-2; no definite D call. The sequencing input was PBMCs. The sequence was collected from a woman between 40 and 55 years old in good health and CMV-seropositive. Written as DNA, the CDR3 is TGTGCCAGCAGCTTGGTAGAAAATCGGGGTGCCTATGGCTACACCTTC. Translating gives CASSLVENRGAYGYTF.